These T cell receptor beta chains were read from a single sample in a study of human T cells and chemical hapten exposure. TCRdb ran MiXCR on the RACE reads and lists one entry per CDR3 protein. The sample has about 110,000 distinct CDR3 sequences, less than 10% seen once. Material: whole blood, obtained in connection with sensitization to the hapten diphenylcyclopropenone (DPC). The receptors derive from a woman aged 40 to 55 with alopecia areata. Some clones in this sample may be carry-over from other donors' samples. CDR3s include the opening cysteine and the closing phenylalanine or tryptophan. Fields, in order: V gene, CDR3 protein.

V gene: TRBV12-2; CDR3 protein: CASRPIAGGRYNEQFF
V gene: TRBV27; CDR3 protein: CASSPRTSGGADTQYF
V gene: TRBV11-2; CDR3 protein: CASSRDYPYEQYF
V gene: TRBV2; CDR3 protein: CAISGTPEYNEQFF
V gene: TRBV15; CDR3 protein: CATSRDRASQSVQYF
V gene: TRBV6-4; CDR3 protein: CASSDSAGGPGELFF
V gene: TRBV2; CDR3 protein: CASRPTGGPQHF
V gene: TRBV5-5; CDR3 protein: CASSSTGVVNTEAFF
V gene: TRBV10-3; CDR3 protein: CAISRDNSPLHF
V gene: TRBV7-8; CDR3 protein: CASSSYWSDTQYF
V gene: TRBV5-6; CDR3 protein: CASTLLAGAQETQYF